The 10 T cell receptor beta chains listed next were all sequenced from one sample in a study of blood T cell repertoires in COVID-19. The assay was immunoSEQ multiplex PCR, and TCRdb's table has in-frame clones only and misses some. The table shows under 300,000 clones, with around 89% occurring only once. Sequencing was performed on PBMCs or T cells enriched from blood (not recorded which). Receptors originate from a man aged 40-49 years who had recovered from COVID-19.

V gene TRBV13 combines with J gene TRBJ2-5, with 12 positions matching TRBD2. CDR1 is PRHDT and CDR2 is FYEKMQ in the germline V gene (reference sequence). Germline trimming cut 5 bases from V and 2 bases from J; bases unmatched to any gene: 9. This CDR3 has 17 residues. This chain's CDR3 is CASSLPRLAGVQETQYF. CDR3 DNA sequence: TGTGCCAGCAGCCTACCCCGACTAGCGGGAGTTCAAGAGACCCAGTACTTC. The full variable domain, its missing parts supplied by reference TRBV13 and TRBJ2-5, is AAGVIQSPRHLIKEKRETATLKCYPIPRHDTVYWYQQGPGQDPQFLISFYEKMQSDKGSIPDRFSAQQFSDYHSELNMSSLELGDSALYFCASSLPRLAGVQETQYFGPGTRLLVL.

This clone was counted once. J is TRBJ2-1 and V is TRBV7-2, with 13 bases identical to TRBD2. CDR1 and CDR2 from the germline V gene are SGHTA and FQGNSA. J gave up 10 bases and V 1 base, and 4 bases lay outside the gene matches. The CDR3 spans 15 residues. CDR3 DNA: TGTGCCAGCAGCTTAGACTCGACTAGCGGGGGGGAGCAGTTCTTC. Translated: CASSLDSTSGGEQFF.

The chain employs TRBV27 and TRBJ2-7; possible D gene TRBD2, 5 bases. V lost 11 bases, J lost 3 bases, and 23 bases lay in between. The CDR3 has 15 residues. CDR1 is MNHEY and CDR2 is SMNVEV in the germline V gene (reference sequence). The CDR3, as DNA: TGTGCCCGAGCAACGGGATACTATCCAAACTACGAGCAGTACTTC. Its protein is CARATGYYPNYEQYF.

This clone was picked up a small number of times. This chain uses TRBV7-3 with TRBJ1-1; D gene ambiguous. V lost 5 bases and J lost 7, with 20 bases in between. CDR3 length equals 15 residues. Germline lookup yields CDR1 SGHTA and CDR2 FQGTGA. CDR3 nucleotide sequence: TGTGCCAGCAGCCCGAATGACATCGTACGAAGTGAAGCTTTCTTT. Translation gives CASSPNDIVRSEAFF.

This clone was counted only a few times. CDR3 DNA sequence: TGTGCCAGCTCACCTACAGGAACTGGGGCCAACGTCCTGACTTTC. It translates to CASSPTGTGANVLTF. The chain joins TRBV18 to TRBJ2-6; a possible D gene is TRBD1 (5 bases). The germline V gene encodes CDR1 KGHSH and CDR2 LQKENI. The CDR3 is made up of 15 amino acids. Trimming cost V 3 bases and J 2 bases, with 8 bases left between them.

The chain employs TRBV11-2 and TRBJ1-5; D is undetermined. V shed 1 base and J shed 5 bases, with 12 bases lying between them. This CDR3 is built from 15 residues. CDR1 and CDR2 from the germline V gene are SGHAT and FQNNGV. CDR3 residues: CASSLGPGKDQPQHF. In nucleotides, the CDR3 is TGTGCCAGCAGCTTAGGTCCCGGGAAGGATCAGCCCCAGCATTTT.

The chain carries TRBV6-5 and TRBJ1-5; D is undetermined. Trimming removed 6 bases at V and 0 bases at J, with 9 bases between. CDR3 size: 14 residues. Germline V CDR1 and CDR2: MNHEY, SVGAGI. CDR3 amino acids: CASSTDHSNQPQHF. Written as DNA, the CDR3 is TGTGCCAGCAGCACAGACCATAGCAATCAGCCCCAGCATTTT.

The chain has TRBV24-1 and TRBJ2-1; TRBD2 is a possible D gene (6 bases). V was pared by 3 bases and J by 6 bases, with 11 bases between. Looked up from germline, CDR1 is KGHDR and CDR2 is SFDVKD. This CDR3 contains 14 residues. The CDR3: CATSDPQAGNEQFF. CDR3 nucleotide sequence: TGTGCCACCAGTGATCCCCAAGCGGGCAATGAGCAGTTCTTC.

V and J are TRBV6-5 and TRBJ1-2; no definite D call. V shed 5 bases and J shed 8 bases, with 18 bases lying between them. CDR3 length: 14 amino acids. The germline V gene has CDR1 MNHEY and CDR2 SVGAGI. The CDR3 protein is CASSTRAGLYGYTF. CDR3 in DNA: TGTGCCAGCAGTACGCGGGCCGGACTATACGGCTACACCTTC.

The V gene is TRBV9, the J gene TRBJ2-2; 7 positions agree with TRBD1. The V gene end was trimmed by 3 bases and the J gene end by 4 bases; junction bases not matched to a gene: 6. The CDR3 contains 15 residues. Germline V gene sequence: CDR1 SGDLS, CDR2 YYNGEE. The CDR3 nucleotides are TGTGCCAGCAGCGCCTCGGGACAGTTCACCGGGGAGCTGTTTTTT. It encodes CASSASGQFTGELFF.